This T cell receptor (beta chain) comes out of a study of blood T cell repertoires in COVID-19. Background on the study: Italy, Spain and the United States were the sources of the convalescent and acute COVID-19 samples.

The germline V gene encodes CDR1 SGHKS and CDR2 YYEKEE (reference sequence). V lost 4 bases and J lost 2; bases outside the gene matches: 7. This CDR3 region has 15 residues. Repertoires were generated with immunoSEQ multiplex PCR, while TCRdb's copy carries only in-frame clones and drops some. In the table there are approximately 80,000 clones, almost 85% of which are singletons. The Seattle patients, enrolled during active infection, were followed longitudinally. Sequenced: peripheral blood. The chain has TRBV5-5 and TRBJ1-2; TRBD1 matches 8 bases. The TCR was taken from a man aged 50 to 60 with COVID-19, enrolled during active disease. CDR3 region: CASSIGQGANYGYTF. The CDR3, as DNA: TGTGCCAGCAGCATTGGACAGGGCGCGAACTATGGCTACACCTTC.